The 19 T cell receptor beta chains reported below all come from one sample, sequenced in a study of blood T cell repertoires in COVID-19. Assay used: immunoSEQ multiplex PCR; TCRdb lists only in-frame clones, some missing. The table records 20,000 or so clones, roughly 90% of them present only once. The source material was peripheral blood. The receptors were gathered from a human donor in a cohort sampled during active COVID-19.

The chain employs TRBV4-1 and TRBJ1-1; weak D call: TRBD1 (6 bases). V lost 1 base, J lost 1 base, and 10 bases lay in between. This CDR3 spans 15 amino acids. Germline V gene lookup returns CDR1 MGHRA and CDR2 YSYEKL. CDR3 in DNA: TGCGCCAGCAGCCAAGCCGGACAGTCGAACACTGAAGCTTTCTTT. It translates to CASSQAGQSNTEAFF.

V and J are TRBV4-2 and TRBJ2-5; 7 bases are a match to TRBD1. Germline V gives CDR1 LGHNA, CDR2 YNFKEQ. Trimming removed 0 bases from V and 4 bases from J; junction bases left unmatched: 8. This CDR3 region has 16 residues. This chain's CDR3 is CASSQDRNRGGETQYF. For the CDR3, the DNA is TGTGCCAGCAGCCAAGATCGGAACAGGGGCGGAGAGACCCAGTACTTC.

This chain uses TRBV5-1 with TRBJ2-1, with D possibly being TRBD2 (6 bases). The germline gives CDR1 SGHRS, CDR2 YFSETQ. This CDR3 region has 14 residues. V dropped 5 bases and J dropped 4 bases, with 13 bases sitting between them. The CDR3 nucleotides read TGCGCCAGCAGTCCAGGGAGGCAATACAATGAGCAGTTCTTC. It codes for CASSPGRQYNEQFF. Full variable domain (remainder filled in from reference TRBV5-1 and TRBJ2-1): KAGVTQTPRYLIKTRGQQVTLSCSPISGHRSVSWYQQTPGQGLQFLFEYFSETQRNKGNFPGRFSGRQFSNSRSEMNVSTLELGDSALYLCASSPGRQYNEQFFGPGTRLTVL.

This sequence joins TRBV24-1 and TRBJ2-1, with 10 bases fitting TRBD1. The CDR3 spans 15 residues. CDR1 KGHDR and CDR2 SFDVKD come from the germline V gene. V shed 3 bases, J shed 5 bases, and the junction held 3 bases outside the gene matches. CDR3 residues: CATSDRDRGDNEQFF. CDR3 nucleotide sequence: TGTGCCACCAGTGATCGGGACAGGGGAGACAATGAGCAGTTCTTC.

The chain uses TRBV13 and TRBJ2-2, with 11 bases identical to TRBD2. This CDR3 region has 17 residues. Trimming cost V 4 bases and J 2 bases; bases outside gene matches: 6. Germline CDR1 PRHDT, CDR2 FYEKMQ (reference sequence). The CDR3: CASSSHLAGGNTGELFF. For the CDR3, the DNA is TGTGCCAGCAGCTCCCACCTAGCGGGGGGTAACACCGGGGAGCTGTTTTTT.

This clone was picked up one time. The rearrangement links TRBV19 to TRBJ1-1, with D tentatively TRBD1 (5 bases). V lost 7 bases, J lost 0 bases, and 18 bases lay in between. The germline V gene has CDR1 LNHDA and CDR2 SQIVND (reference sequence). This CDR3 is 16 amino acids long. This chain's CDR3 is CASIPHGQGMNTEAFF. The CDR3 DNA follows: TGTGCCAGTATCCCCCACGGGCAGGGAATGAACACTGAAGCTTTCTTT.

V is TRBV7-9 and J is TRBJ1-1; a possible D gene is TRBD1 (5 bases). Germline values: CDR1 SEHNR, CDR2 FQNEAQ (reference sequence). V was clipped by 3 bases and J by 2 bases, with 7 bases between them. The CDR3 is 13 amino acids. DNA of the CDR3: TGTGCCAGCAGCTTCTGGACAAACACTGAAGCTTTCTTT. Protein: CASSFWTNTEAFF.

This chain uses TRBV3-1 (or the pseudogene TRBV3-2) with TRBJ2-7; TRBD2 might be the D (5 bases). V was pared by 3 bases and J by 4 bases, with 13 bases between. The CDR3 is made up of 14 amino acids. CDR1 and CDR2 from the germline V gene are LGHDT and YNNKEL (reference sequence). The chain's CDR3 is CASSHLEAPYEQYF. The CDR3 region has the DNA TGTGCCAGCAGCCATCTGGAGGCCCCTTACGAGCAGTACTTC.

In DNA form, the CDR3 reads TGCGCCAGCAGCCAAGGAGGATTCATGAGGTACTATGGCTACACCTTC. Translating it yields CASSQGGFMRYYGYTF. The V and J genes are TRBV4-1 and TRBJ1-2; D is unresolved. CDR1 MGHRA and CDR2 YSYEKL come from the germline V gene. The length of the CDR3 is 16 residues. Deletions cut 1 base from V and 3 bases from J, with 15 bases between.

The V gene is TRBV7-9, the J gene TRBJ2-3; D may be TRBD2 (5 bases). Trimming shortened V by 3 bases and J by 0 bases, and 7 bases separated the two germline ends. Germline V CDR1 and CDR2: SEHNR, FQNEAQ (reference sequence). This CDR3 has 14 amino acids. The CDR3 nucleotides read TGTGCCAGCAGCTTTGACTATAGCACAGATACGCAGTATTTT. As protein: CASSFDYSTDTQYF.

The CDR3 reads CASSLRRVTSGRDEQFF. The CDR3 nucleotides read TGTGCCAGCAGCCTGCGTCGGGTTACTAGCGGGAGGGATGAGCAGTTCTTC. The chain links TRBV7-9 to TRBJ2-1; TRBD2 agrees at 13 bases. The CDR3 is 17 amino acids. Looked up from germline, CDR1 is SEHNR and CDR2 is FQNEAQ (reference sequence). Germline trimming cut 5 bases from V and 8 bases from J; bases unmatched to any gene: 12.

The chain carries TRBV30 and TRBJ2-1; 7 positions match TRBD1. The CDR3 spans 14 residues. Unmatched junction bases numbered 9, after V lost 4 bases and J lost 6 bases. Germline V gene lookup returns CDR1 GTSNPN and CDR2 SVGIG (reference sequence). CDR3 DNA: TGTGCCTGGAAAAGACAGGGTCCCACCAATGAGCAGTTCTTC. It is translated as CAWKRQGPTNEQFF.

CDR3 coding DNA: TGTGCCAGCAGTTACAGTGGGACAGGGCCCTACGAGCAGTACTTC. It codes for CASSYSGTGPYEQYF. The rearrangement joins TRBV6-5 to TRBJ2-7; 9 bases align to TRBD1. V trimming: 2 bases; J trimming: 2 bases; junction bases outside the gene matches: 4. Germline V gene lookup returns CDR1 MNHEY and CDR2 SVGAGI. This CDR3 has 15 amino acids.

V and J are TRBV30 and TRBJ1-4; 9 bases align to TRBD1. This CDR3 has 15 residues. Losses at the gene ends were 5 bases for V and 6 bases for J; bases not matched to a gene: 10. The germline V gene encodes CDR1 GTSNPN and CDR2 SVGIG (reference sequence). The CDR3: CAWGEPGQGYEKLFF. CDR3 sequence (DNA): TGTGCCTGGGGAGAACCGGGACAGGGTTATGAAAAACTGTTTTTT.

The rearrangement links TRBV9 to TRBJ2-1, with a tentative D call TRBD1 (8 bases). Per germline, CDR1 SGDLS and CDR2 YYNGEE. The CDR3 extends over 14 amino acids. Trimming cost V 6 bases and J 9 bases, with 19 bases left between them. The CDR3 DNA reads as TGTGCCAGCACCCAATCGACAGGGGAGGGTGAGCAGTTCTTC. This sequence encodes CASTQSTGEGEQFF.

This chain connects TRBV5-1 to TRBJ2-1; 12 bases line up with TRBD2. The CDR3 sequence is 19 residues long. V was clipped by 0 bases and J by 0 bases; unmatched bases: 7. Germline V gene data show CDR1 as SGHRS and CDR2 as YFSETQ. The CDR3 DNA reads TGCGCCAGCAGCTTGGAGGCTAGCGGGGGGGCAAGCTCCTACAATGAGCAGTTCTTC. Translated: CASSLEASGGASSYNEQFF.

Judged by abundance, this clone is medium-sized. V and J are TRBV27 and TRBJ2-2; D is unclear. The CDR3 covers 13 residues. The germline gives CDR1 MNHEY, CDR2 SMNVEV (reference sequence). V lost 4 bases and J 6 bases, leaving 9 bases between the germline ends. The CDR3 sequence is CASSSTAAGELFF. For the CDR3, the DNA is TGTGCCAGCAGTTCCACCGCAGCCGGGGAGCTGTTTTTT.

CDR3 in DNA: TGTGCCAGCTCACCACAAGGGAGTATGAGCAATCAGCCCCAGCATTTT. Translating it yields CASSPQGSMSNQPQHF. The V and J genes are TRBV18 and TRBJ1-5; D is unclear. This CDR3 is 16 amino acids long. Deletions cut 1 base from V and 1 base from J, with 11 bases between. Germline V gives CDR1 KGHSH, CDR2 LQKENI.

This rearrangement joins TRBV12-5 to TRBJ2-6; maybe TRBD1 (7 bases). V lost 5 bases to trimming and J lost 3 bases, with 20 bases between them. The CDR3 is 18 amino acids. CDR1 LGHNT and CDR2 FRNRAP come from the germline V gene. CDR3 sequence (DNA): TGTGCTAGTGGTCTACGACAGGGCGCGCGGGGTGGGGCCAACGTCCTGACTTTC. Protein: CASGLRQGARGGANVLTF.